These T cell receptor beta chains were read from a single sample in a study of cytomegalovirus exposure and HLA in healthy donors. Measured with immunoSEQ multiplex PCR; TCRdb has only the in-frame clones, and not every one. The table for this sample gives approximately 140,000 clones. The sequenced material came from PBMCs. The receptor source for this set is a woman aged 18-29 years in good health and CMV-seronegative. Each CDR3 is given with its conserved first and last residue. D genes are given only for firm matches.

d_call cdr3_length j_call v_call cdr3_nt cdr3_aa
NA 16 TRBJ2-3 TRBV5-1 TGCGCCAGCAGCTCCCCCCTAGCGCAGCCCACAGATACGCAGTATTTT CASSSPLAQPTDTQYF
TRBD2 16 TRBJ2-1 TRBV5-1 TGCGCCAGCAGCTTGATCGAGCGGGGGAGGGGTGGGGAGCAGTTCTTC CASSLIERGRGGEQFF
TRBD1 17 TRBJ2-7 TRBV5-6 TGTGCCAGCAGCTTGGTCGACCGGGACAGGGGAGACTACGAGCAGTACTTC CASSLVDRDRGDYEQYF
NA 11 TRBJ1-1 TRBV6-5 TGTGCCACCACACGAGGAGGGATGGCTTTCTTT CATTRGGMAFF
TRBD1 14 TRBJ2-7 TRBV7-9 TGTGCCAGCAGCCCCCCGACAGGGACCTACGAGCAGTACTTC CASSPPTGTYEQYF
NA 12 TRBJ2-7 TRBV5-6 TGTGCCAGCAGTCTAGCGTCCTACGAGCAGTACTTC CASSLASYEQYF
NA 15 TRBJ1-5 TRBV6-5 TGTGCCAGCAGCCTCTCCGACAGCCGCAATCAGCCCCAGCATTTT CASSLSDSRNQPQHF
TRBD2 16 TRBJ2-3 TRBV4-2 TGTGCCAGCAGCCAAGATAACGGGAGGGCCTTTAATACGCAGTATTTT CASSQDNGRAFNTQYF
NA 13 TRBJ2-3 TRBV27 TGTGCCAGCAGGGGAGGCAACACAGATACGCAGTATTTT CASRGGNTDTQYF
TRBD2 15 TRBJ2-1 TRBV7-3 TGTGCCAGCAGCCAGGGGACTAGCGGGCACAATGAGCAGTTCTTC CASSQGTSGHNEQFF
TRBD2 12 TRBJ2-5 TRBV7-2 TGTGCCAGCAGCACTAGCGGGTCCAAGGGGTACTTC CASSTSGSKGYF
TRBD1 16 TRBJ1-6 TRBV4-1 TGCGCCAGCAGCCACCCAGGTGGACAGGGGAAGTCACCCCTCCACTTT CASSHPGGQGKSPLHF
NA 17 TRBJ1-2 TRBV18 TGTGCCAGCTCACCCCTCGCAGGTCCCACAGCTAACTATGGCTACACCTTC CASSPLAGPTANYGYTF
TRBD1 13 TRBJ1-2 TRBV19 TGTGCCAGTAGTTCGACAGGGGACTATGGCTACACCTTC CASSSTGDYGYTF
NA 15 TRBJ2-3 TRBV25-1 TGTGCCAGCAGTGAACCCTCTCGGGGCACAGATACGCAGTATTTT CASSEPSRGTDTQYF
NA 14 TRBJ1-3 TRBV7-9 TGTGCCAGCAGAGAGACAGGCGGAGGAAACACCATATATTTT CASRETGGGNTIYF
TRBD1 15 TRBJ2-7 TRBV5-6 TGTGCCAGCAGCCAGACAGGGGAACCCTCCTACGAGCAGTACTTC CASSQTGEPSYEQYF
TRBD2 15 TRBJ2-1 TRBV7-6 TGTGCCAGCAGCTTATCACTAGCGGGGGCCAATGAGCAGTTCTTC CASSLSLAGANEQFF
NA 16 TRBJ2-1 TRBV7-6 TGTGCCAGCAGCTTAGCGGGGCGCAGCTCCTACAATGAGCAGTTCTTC CASSLAGRSSYNEQFF
NA 18 TRBJ2-2 TRBV4-1 TGCGCCAGCAGCCAAGAAAAATACAGGCACCCTAACGCCGGGGAGCTGTTTTTT CASSQEKYRHPNAGELFF
TRBD1 16 TRBJ1-2 TRBV11-2 TGTGCCAGCAGCTTAGACCCGGGACAGTTCGGCTATGGCTACACCTTC CASSLDPGQFGYGYTF
TRBD1 17 TRBJ2-7 TRBV5-6 TGTGCCAGCAGAATTTGGGGACAGGGGGACCCGGGCGATGAGCAGTACTTC CASRIWGQGDPGDEQYF
TRBD1 17 TRBJ2-2 TRBV10-3 TGTGCCATCAGTGAGTCGACTGGGACAGGGGGTTCCGGGGAGCTGTTTTTT CAISESTGTGGSGELFF
NA 13 TRBJ1-2 TRBV6-5 TGTGCCAGCAGTCCCAGGGTACAACATGGCTACACCTTC CASSPRVQHGYTF
TRBD2 15 TRBJ2-5 TRBV29-1 TGCAGCGTCTCGACTAGCGGGAGTCCCCAAGAGACCCAGTACTTC CSVSTSGSPQETQYF
TRBD1 16 TRBJ2-1 TRBV5-4 TGTGCCAGCATCCAGGGGGCGAGTGGTCCCTACAATGAGCAGTTCTTC CASIQGASGPYNEQFF
TRBD1 11 TRBJ1-1 TRBV2 TGTGCCAGCGACAGGGACACTGAAGCTTTCTTT CASDRDTEAFF
NA 13 TRBJ1-1 TRBV9 TGTGCCAGCAGCGTCGGGGGGCACACTGAAGCTTTCTTT CASSVGGHTEAFF
TRBD2 15 TRBJ2-5 TRBV29-1 TGCAGCGTTGAGACTAGCGGGACGCGGCAAGAGACCCAGTACTTC CSVETSGTRQETQYF